The 3 T cell receptor beta chains below all came from one sample that was sequenced in a study of T cell changes during pregnancy in multiple sclerosis. TCRdb's copy holds only in-frame clones and misses some; the assay was immunoSEQ multiplex PCR. Of about 81,000 clones listed, just over 90% were seen once; the top ten hold more than 1.1%. The material sequenced was peripheral blood, taken in the third trimester of pregnancy. The source is a female donor in good health, enrolled as a control in a pregnancy study.

This clone was seen only once. The V and J genes are TRBV23-1 and TRBJ2-7; a weak D match, TRBD1 (6 bases). TRBV23-1 is flagged as an ORF with uncertain function. V was cut by 3 bases and J by 3 bases, with 15 bases left in between. The CDR3 totals 15 residues. The CDR3 DNA reads TGCGCCAGCAGTCAGGGGGCCCAACGGAGCTACGAGCAGTACTTC. It codes for CASSQGAQRSYEQYF.

This clone was detected once. V is TRBV2 and J is TRBJ2-2, with D perhaps matching TRBD1 (5 bases). Germline CDR1 and CDR2: SNHLY and FYNNEI. V was trimmed by 7 bases and J by 1 base, leaving 7 bases between them. The CDR3 spans 13 residues. The CDR3 DNA is TGTGCCAGCACCAGGGAGAACACCGGGGAGCTGTTTTTT. It specifies CASTRENTGELFF.

A note on this clone: Relative to the germline gene, one junction end is altered; a read error may explain this. The chain couples TRBV13 to TRBJ2-1; the D gene is possibly TRBD2 (6 bases). The CDR3 has 15 amino acids. Germline values: CDR1 PRHDT, CDR2 FYEKMQ (reference sequence). The CDR3: CASSLGQRVWYEQFF. For the CDR3, the DNA is TGTGCCAGCAGCCTAGGGCAGCGGGTATGGTATGAGCAGTTCTTC.